These 27 T cell receptor beta chains originate from one sample sequenced in a study of a mutant IDH1 vaccine in newly diagnosed glioma. The time point was: week 5, during vaccination. Vaccination comprised doses that each held 300 ug of mutant IDH1 20-mer peptide, plus topical imiquimod. Produced via immunoSEQ multiplex PCR; TCRdb's table is partial and in-frame only. The sample lists about 59,000 clones, about nine tenths occurring once. These receptors' antigens are unknown. Sequenced material: PBMCs, taken from a glioma patient whose treatment included an IDH1 peptide vaccine. The receptor source for this set is a woman aged 35 to 49 with glioma.

This chain joins TRBV5-6 and TRBJ2-5; D might be TRBD1 (6 bases). This CDR3 is built from 14 residues. Germline CDR1 SGHDT, CDR2 YYEEEE. V lost 3 bases and J lost 5, with 14 bases in between. CDR3: CASSSGRGTETQYF. Here the CDR3 DNA reads TGTGCCAGCAGCTCTGGCAGGGGCACGGAGACCCAGTACTTC. The variable domain in full, with the rest retrieved from reference TRBV5-6 and TRBJ2-5, is DAGVTQSPTHLIKTRGQQVTLRCSPKSGHDTVSWYQQALGQGPQFIFQYYEEEERQRGNFPDRFSGHQFPNYSSELNVNALLLGDSALYLCASSSGRGTETQYFGPGTRLLVL.

This rearrangement joins TRBV19 to TRBJ2-3, with 11 bases matching TRBD2. After removal of 5 bases from V and 5 bases from J, the junction contained 12 bases not matched to a gene. This CDR3 has 17 amino acids. The germline V gene has CDR1 LNHDA and CDR2 SQIVND (reference sequence). CDR3 residues: CASSPSLLAGVKDTQYF. CDR3 nucleotides: TGTGCCAGTAGTCCCTCACTACTAGCGGGAGTTAAAGATACGCAGTATTTT. The whole variable domain, remainder taken from reference TRBV19 and TRBJ2-3, is DGGITQSPKYLFRKEGQNVTLSCEQNLNHDAMYWYRQDPGQGLRLIYYSQIVNDFQKGDIAEGYSVSREKKESFPLTVTSAQKNPTAFYLCASSPSLLAGVKDTQYFGPGTRLTVL.

J is TRBJ1-1 and V is TRBV21-1; TRBD1, the table's D call, was not compared with the DNA. TRBV21-1 is deemed a pseudogene. The CDR3 has 18 amino acids. The CDR3 here is CASSKGGATLLGNTEAFF. The CDR3 DNA sequence: TGTGCCAGCAGCAAAGGGGGCGCAACTCTTTTGGGGAACACTGAAGCTTTCTTT.

This clone was observed a single time. One junction end does not reproduce the germline sequence, and a read error may be involved. This chain links TRBV2 with TRBJ1-2; 9 bases are a match to TRBD1. Germline V gives CDR1 SNHLY, CDR2 FYNNEI. This CDR3 region has 14 residues. The CDR3 sequence: CASREGTGNYGYTF. The CDR3 DNA reads TGTGCCAGCAGAGAAGGGACAGGGAACTATGGCTACACCTTC.

The V call is TRBV6-5, the J call TRBJ1-4; D ambiguous. The CDR3 runs 15 residues. V lost 4 bases and J lost 0, with 9 bases in between. The germline CDR1 and CDR2 sequences are MNHEY and SVGAGI. The CDR3 DNA follows: TGTGCCAGCAGTTCCGCCGGGGCAACTAATGAAAAACTGTTTTTT. Residues: CASSSAGATNEKLFF.

This rearrangement joins TRBV2 to TRBJ2-7; TRBD2 aligns across 13 bases. The CDR3 is 14 amino acids. The trim removed 8 bases at V and 6 bases at J, leaving 7 bases unmatched. Germline V gene sequence: CDR1 SNHLY, CDR2 FYNNEI. CDR3 residues: CASLGLAGVGEQYF. In DNA form, the CDR3 reads TGTGCCAGCCTCGGACTAGCGGGAGTAGGCGAGCAGTACTTC.

CDR3 sequence (DNA): TGTGCCAGCAGCTCGGACAGGGGAGCTTTCTTT. Its translation is CASSSDRGAFF. The V and J genes are TRBV7-9 and TRBJ1-1, with 9 bases that match TRBD1. V lost 4 bases to trimming and J lost 10 bases; unmatched junction nucleotides: 1. The germline CDR1 and CDR2 sequences are SEHNR and FQNEAQ (reference sequence). The CDR3 is made up of 11 amino acids.

This chain connects TRBV6-1 to TRBJ1-1; D not certain. This CDR3 is built from 16 residues. Germline CDR1 is MNHNS and CDR2 is SASEGT. V was shortened by 4 bases and J by 1 base, with 16 bases between the two germline ends. CDR3 DNA: TGTGCCAGCAGTGTGAGGCGCGGCCAAGGGAACACTGAAGCTTTCTTT. It specifies CASSVRRGQGNTEAFF.

This rearrangement joins TRBV6-9 to TRBJ1-2, with D perhaps TRBD1 (6 bases). Trimming took 0 bases from V and 5 from J, leaving 10 bases between them. Germline loops: CDR1 MNHGY, CDR2 SVAAGI. This CDR3 is 14 amino acids long. The CDR3 nucleotides read TGTGCCAGCAGTTATTCACGCAGGGGTTATGGCTACACCTTC. Translated: CASSYSRRGYGYTF.

The chain combines TRBV2 with TRBJ1-2; unclear D gene. Trimming stripped 9 bases from V and 4 bases from J, with 24 bases between. Germline V gene lookup returns CDR1 SNHLY and CDR2 FYNNEI. The CDR3 is made up of 16 amino acids. DNA of the CDR3: TGTGCCAGTAAATGGCAGGTTCTACTAGCTAGCTATGGCTACACCTTC. Its translation: CASKWQVLLASYGYTF.

This clone was seen more than once but under ten times. The rearrangement uses TRBV9 and TRBJ1-5; D gene uncertain. The V and J ends lost 0 bases and 2 bases respectively, with 9 bases between them. CDR1 is SGDLS and CDR2 is YYNGEE in the germline V gene. CDR3 length: 15 residues. CDR3 sequence reads: CASSVGGLGNQPQHF. The CDR3 nucleotides are TGTGCCAGCAGCGTAGGCGGCTTGGGCAATCAGCCCCAGCATTTT. The complete variable domain, with remaining parts taken from reference TRBV9 and TRBJ1-5, reads DSGVTQTPKHLITATGQRVTLRCSPRSGDLSVYWYQQSLDQGLQFLIQYYNGEERAKGNILERFSAQQFPDLHSELNLSSLELGDSALYFCASSVGGLGNQPQHFGDGTRLSIL.

This sequence joins TRBV6-5 and TRBJ1-1; D may be TRBD1 (5 bases). CDR1 is MNHEY and CDR2 is SVGAGI in the germline V gene. V was pared by 4 bases and J by 1 base, with 13 bases between. This CDR3 contains 15 residues. The CDR3 sequence is CASSSPRAKNTEAFF. DNA for the CDR3: TGTGCCAGCAGTTCTCCCAGGGCCAAGAACACTGAAGCTTTCTTT.

This chain uses TRBV4-2 with TRBJ2-5; D perhaps matches TRBD2 (7 bases). Germline V lookup: CDR1 LGHNA, CDR2 YNFKEQ. The CDR3 loop spans 15 amino acids. Deletions cut 0 bases from V and 5 bases from J, with 13 bases between. This chain's CDR3 is CASSQEGGRRETQYF. CDR3 DNA sequence: TGTGCCAGCAGCCAAGAGGGGGGGCGTCGGGAGACCCAGTACTTC.

This sequence joins TRBV6-6 and TRBJ2-3, with D perhaps matching TRBD1 (6 bases). The V end lost 5 bases, the J end lost 6 bases, and 21 bases lay between the germline ends. The CDR3 extends over 16 amino acids. Germline V gene lookup returns CDR1 MNHNY and CDR2 SVGAGI (reference sequence). The CDR3 here is CASSIRGAPSSDTQYF. The CDR3 DNA reads as TGTGCCAGCAGTATCAGGGGTGCCCCTAGTAGCGATACGCAGTATTTT.

J is TRBJ2-3 and V is TRBV4-1; D not resolved. The germline V gene has CDR1 MGHRA and CDR2 YSYEKL. The CDR3 runs to 17 residues. The V and J ends lost 1 base and 0 bases respectively, with 14 bases between them. The CDR3 loop reads CASSQGTTFFSTDTQYF. The CDR3 DNA reads as TGCGCCAGCAGCCAAGGAACTACCTTTTTTAGCACAGATACGCAGTATTTT.

CDR3 bases: TGTGCCAGTAGTTCCCGGGCCAGGGGGGAGACCCAGTACTTC. It translates to CASSSRARGETQYF. The chain carries TRBV19 and TRBJ2-5; 7 bases agree with TRBD1. V lost 5 bases to trimming and J lost 5 bases; unmatched junction nucleotides: 8. Germline loops: CDR1 LNHDA, CDR2 SQIVND (reference sequence). This CDR3 is 14 amino acids long.

The chain is built from TRBV7-9 and TRBJ2-7; D gene ambiguous. Germline values: CDR1 SEHNR, CDR2 FQNEAQ (reference sequence). Trimming stripped 1 base from V and 1 base from J, with 2 bases between. The length of the CDR3 is 12 residues. CDR3 nucleotide sequence: TGTGCCAGCAGCTTAGAGTCCTACGAGCAGTACTTC. Its protein is CASSLESYEQYF.

The genes are TRBV2 and TRBJ2-4, with D uncertain. The germline V gene encodes CDR1 SNHLY and CDR2 FYNNEI. Trimming left V 3 bases short and J 0 bases short, with 9 bases between. This CDR3 is 15 amino acids long. CDR3 amino acids: CASSESALAKNIQYF. The DNA of the CDR3 is TGTGCCAGCAGTGAGTCGGCGTTAGCCAAAAACATTCAGTACTTC.

This chain uses TRBV11-2 with TRBJ1-2; a weak D match, TRBD1 (5 bases). Germline CDR1 reads SGHAT; CDR2 reads FQNNGV. The CDR3 sequence is 15 residues long. Trimming took off 1 base at V and 1 base at J, with 10 bases between the two ends. In nucleotides, the CDR3 is TGTGCCAGCAGCTTAGTTAGTGGGGGTAACTATGGCTACACCTTC. Its translation: CASSLVSGGNYGYTF. Full variable domain (missing parts from reference TRBV11-2 and TRBJ1-2): EAGVAQSPRYKIIEKRQSVAFWCNPISGHATLYWYQQILGQGPKLLIQFQNNGVVDDSQLPKDRFSAERLKGVDSTLKIQPAKLEDSAVYLCASSLVSGGNYGYTFGSGTRLTVV.

The chain combines TRBV7-2 with TRBJ2-7; 7 bases match TRBD1. CDR1 and CDR2 (germline): SGHTA, FQGNSA. Trimming at V came to 5 bases and at J to 4 bases, leaving 8 bases not matched to a gene. CDR3 length: 14 residues. In DNA form, the CDR3 reads TGTGCCAGCAGCCCGCCTGGGACAGTATACGAGCAGTACTTC. Protein: CASSPPGTVYEQYF. The whole variable domain, filled in from reference TRBV7-2 and TRBJ2-7, reads GAGVSQSPSNKVTEKGKDVELRCDPISGHTALYWYRQSLGQGLEFLIYFQGNSAPDKSGLPSDRFSAERTGGSVSTLTIQRTQQEDSAVYLCASSPPGTVYEQYFGPGTRLTVT.

On this clone itself: One end of the junction varies from germline; a read error may be responsible. V gene TRBV4-1 combines with J gene TRBJ2-1, with TRBD2 as a possible D gene (7 bases). The CDR3 covers 13 residues. CDR1 and CDR2 (germline): MGHRA, YSYEKL. The CDR3 DNA reads as TGCGCCAGCAGCCAAGATAGGGGGGAGGGATACCTCTTC. Translating gives CASSQDRGEGYLF.

The V call is TRBV21-1, the J call TRBJ1-2. TRBV21-1 is reported as a pseudogene. The CDR3 consists of 13 residues. The CDR3 loop is CASSKGNNYGYTF. The DNA of the CDR3 is TGTGCCAGCAGCAAAGGGAATAACTATGGCTACACCTTC.

The chain employs TRBV19 and TRBJ1-6, with D perhaps TRBD1 (5 bases). Germline CDR1 and CDR2: LNHDA and SQIVND (reference sequence). The V end was cut by 7 bases, the J end by 8 bases, with 12 bases between. The CDR3 length is 13 residues. DNA of the CDR3: TGTGCCAGTAATGGGGGTGTGTATTCACCCCTCCACTTT. This encodes CASNGGVYSPLHF. Based on the CDR3 plus reference TRBV19 and TRBJ1-6, the full variable domain is DGGITQSPKYLFRKEGQNVTLSCEQNLNHDAMYWYRQDPGQGLRLIYYSQIVNDFQKGDIAEGYSVSREKKESFPLTVTSAQKNPTAFYLCASNGGVYSPLHFGNGTRLTVT.

In this sample, this clone turned up a few times. The rearrangement joins TRBV6-5 to TRBJ2-2; D gene ambiguous. Trimming pared 2 bases from V and 1 base from J, leaving 5 bases between. CDR3 size: 14 residues. The germline V gene has CDR1 MNHEY and CDR2 SVGAGI. CDR3 amino acids: CASSYRWNTGELFF. CDR3 nucleotides: TGTGCCAGCAGTTACCGTTGGAACACCGGGGAGCTGTTTTTT.

This clone was observed once. The genes are TRBV6-6 and TRBJ1-1, with D uncertain. Deletions cut 2 bases from V and 4 bases from J, with 11 bases between. From germline, CDR1 is MNHNY and CDR2 SVGAGI (reference sequence). CDR3 length equals 14 residues. In DNA, the CDR3 is TGTGCCAGCAGTTACGCGCGGGTGGGCACTGAAGCTTTCTTT. Translation: CASSYARVGTEAFF.

The chain is built from TRBV4-1 and TRBJ2-5; 7 bases are shared with TRBD1. CDR1 is MGHRA, CDR2 YSYEKL, per germline. Trimming at V came to 5 bases and at J to 5 bases, leaving 11 bases not matched to a gene. The CDR3 totals 15 residues. CDR3 sequence: CASSVAGQALETQYF. The CDR3 region has the DNA TGCGCCAGCAGCGTCGCCGGACAGGCGTTGGAGACCCAGTACTTC.

The rearrangement joins TRBV5-1 to TRBJ2-6; D ambiguous. V was trimmed by 4 bases and J by 0 bases, leaving 11 bases between them. Germline V gene sequence: CDR1 SGHRS, CDR2 YFSETQ. The CDR3 totals 16 residues. CDR3 residues: CASSTRYLSGANVLTF. The CDR3 nucleotides are TGCGCCAGCAGCACGCGGTATCTCTCTGGGGCCAACGTCCTGACTTTC.